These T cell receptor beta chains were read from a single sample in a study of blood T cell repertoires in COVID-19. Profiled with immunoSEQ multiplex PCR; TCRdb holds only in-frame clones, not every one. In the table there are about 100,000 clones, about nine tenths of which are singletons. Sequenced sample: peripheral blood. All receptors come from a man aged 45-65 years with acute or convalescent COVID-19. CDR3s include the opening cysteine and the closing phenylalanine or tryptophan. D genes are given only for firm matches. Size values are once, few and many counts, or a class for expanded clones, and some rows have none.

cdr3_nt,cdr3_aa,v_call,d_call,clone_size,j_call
TGTGCCAGCAGTGACCCCGGGACAGGGTACAATGAGCAGTTCTTC,CASSDPGTGYNEQFF,TRBV9,TRBD1,-,TRBJ2-1
TGTGCCATCAACTCCCGCTTCGGGGGGGGTGGGGAGACCCAGTACTTC,CAINSRFGGGGETQYF,TRBV28,TRBD2,-,TRBJ2-5
TGTGCCAGCAGCTTAGGGGACTCAGGGGGCGAGACCCAGTACTTC,CASSLGDSGGETQYF,TRBV7-9,TRBD1,-,TRBJ2-5
TGTGCCAGCACCCGATTATTGGACAGGGTCTATGGCTACACCTTC,CASTRLLDRVYGYTF,TRBV7-9,TRBD1,-,TRBJ1-2
TGTGCCAGCAGTGAATATCAGCGACCCCAAGAGACCCAGTACTTC,CASSEYQRPQETQYF,TRBV25-1,-,-,TRBJ2-5
TGTGCCAGCAGCTTAGACTATCAGCCCCAGCATTTT,CASSLDYQPQHF,TRBV7-9,-,-,TRBJ1-5
TGTGCCAGCAGCGTATGGGGGACAGGGAACACTGAAGCTTTCTTT,CASSVWGTGNTEAFF,TRBV9,TRBD1,-,TRBJ1-1
TGTGCCAGCAGTCGACAGGCTTCTGAAGCTTTCTTT,CASSRQASEAFF,TRBV12-3/TRBV12-4,-,-,TRBJ1-1
TGTGCCAGCACCCAGTACAATGAGCAGTTCTTC,CASTQYNEQFF,TRBV2,-,-,TRBJ2-1
TGTGCCAGTAGTATACGGGGGGGACACCTCGGAGGGGAGACCCAGTACTTC,CASSIRGGHLGGETQYF,TRBV19,TRBD2,-,TRBJ2-5
TGTGCCAGCTCACCACTAGGACAGGGGGCTGGAGATAACTATGGCTACACCTTC,CASSPLGQGAGDNYGYTF,TRBV18,TRBD1,-,TRBJ1-2
TGTGCCAGCAGCTCCCCCTTGCTTGGACAGGGTGGTGGCTACACCTTC,CASSSPLLGQGGGYTF,TRBV5-4,TRBD1,-,TRBJ1-2
TGTGCCAGCAGATCAACTTGGCAGGGAGGATGGAGCACTGAAGCTTTCTTT,CASRSTWQGGWSTEAFF,TRBV28,-,-,TRBJ1-1
TGTGCCAGCAGCTTAGTTGGACAGGGTGAAGCTTTCTTT,CASSLVGQGEAFF,TRBV7-2,TRBD1,-,TRBJ1-1
TGTGCCAGCACTGGACTGAACTCCTACGAGCAGTACTTC,CASTGLNSYEQYF,TRBV19,-,-,TRBJ2-7
TGTGCCAGCACCCCGGCGCGCGGGGGTCGGGAAAAACTGTTTTTT,CASTPARGGREKLFF,TRBV2,-,-,TRBJ1-4
TGCGCCAGCAGCTCAGAGGAAGTTACCGTCGGTCAGCCCCAGCATTTT,CASSSEEVTVGQPQHF,TRBV4-1,-,-,TRBJ1-5
TGCGCCAGCAGCCAAGATGGAACAGGGGGGAATGAAAAACTGTTTTTT,CASSQDGTGGNEKLFF,TRBV4-1,TRBD1,-,TRBJ1-4
TGTGCCAGCAGTGACCCGGGACTAGCGGGGGTCCAAGAGACCCAGTACTTC,CASSDPGLAGVQETQYF,TRBV7-9,TRBD2,-,TRBJ2-5
TGTGCCAGCAGTTCTTCTAGCGGGATTTCACCCCTCCACTTT,CASSSSSGISPLHF,TRBV27,-,-,TRBJ1-6
TGTGCCAGCAGCCAATCGGACAGGCTAATGAACACTGAAGCTTTCTTT,CASSQSDRLMNTEAFF,TRBV4-2,TRBD1,-,TRBJ1-1
TGTGCCAGCAGCAAAGACTCCAGGATAGCGGGGGCCTACAATGAGCAGTTCTTC,CASSKDSRIAGAYNEQFF,TRBV21-1,-,-,TRBJ2-1
TGTGCCACCAGTGGCCTGGTTAGTAATGAGCAGTTCTTC,CATSGLVSNEQFF,TRBV24-1,-,-,TRBJ2-1
TGTGCCAGCAGCACTACTCAAGGTCCGGAAAGCATTCAGTACTTC,CASSTTQGPESIQYF,TRBV9,-,-,TRBJ2-4
TGTGCCAGCAGTAGGACAGGGGGATATGGCTACACCTTC,CASSRTGGYGYTF,TRBV5-5,TRBD1,-,TRBJ1-2
TGTGCCTGGAATCGAAACAACGCTGGAAACACCATATATTTT,CAWNRNNAGNTIYF,TRBV30,-,-,TRBJ1-3
TGCAGCGTCCGTGATAGCGGGGGGGCCAGAGAGACCCAGTACTTC,CSVRDSGGARETQYF,TRBV29-1,TRBD2,-,TRBJ2-5
TGTGCCACATGGACAGCCGTTAACACTGAAGCTTTCTTT,CATWTAVNTEAFF,TRBV19,-,once,TRBJ1-1
TGTGCCAGCAGTGGGGGACAGCTCCAAGAGACCCAGTACTTC,CASSGGQLQETQYF,TRBV2,TRBD1,once,TRBJ2-5
TGTGCCAGCAGCTTATCGGGGAACACTGAAGCTTTCTTT,CASSLSGNTEAFF,TRBV7-2,-,-,TRBJ1-1
TGCGCCAGCAGCCAAGATAACAGGGGGCTAGGGGAGCAGTTCTTC,CASSQDNRGLGEQFF,TRBV4-1,TRBD1,-,TRBJ2-1
TGTGCCAGCGGACAGGCCTACGAGCAGTACTTC,CASGQAYEQYF,TRBV7-9,TRBD1,-,TRBJ2-7
TGTGCCAGCAGCTTAGGAGGGAGAGAGTTGACCTACGAGCAGTACTTC,CASSLGGRELTYEQYF,TRBV7-6,-,once,TRBJ2-7
TGTGCCAGCAGCTTGTCGGAAGCACATCTAGATGGCTACACCTTC,CASSLSEAHLDGYTF,TRBV7-9,-,-,TRBJ1-2
TGTGCCAGCACCTATGGGCCATGGGCTAGCGCCCACAATGAGCAGTTCTTC,CASTYGPWASAHNEQFF,TRBV7-2,-,-,TRBJ2-1
TGTGCCAGCAGCTTACCCGACAGTTACACTGAAGCTTTCTTT,CASSLPDSYTEAFF,TRBV11-2,-,-,TRBJ1-1
TGTGCCACCCAACCCGGACAGACTCCCTACGAGCAGTACTTC,CATQPGQTPYEQYF,TRBV25-1,-,-,TRBJ2-7
TGTGCCAGCAGAAGCGGGGGCAGAGGAGAGACCCAGTACTTC,CASRSGGRGETQYF,TRBV25-1,TRBD2,-,TRBJ2-5
TGTGCCAGCAGCCAAGTCCGGACAGGTGTTCATAATTCACCCCTCCACTTT,CASSQVRTGVHNSPLHF,TRBV14,TRBD1,-,TRBJ1-6
TGTGCCAGCAGCGCCGCAGGAACTTCACCCCTCCACTTT,CASSAAGTSPLHF,TRBV7-9,-,-,TRBJ1-6
TGTGCCAGCAGCTCCCGGCTGGGGAGGGACAATGAGCAGTTCTTC,CASSSRLGRDNEQFF,TRBV9,TRBD2,-,TRBJ2-1
TGTGCCAGCAGTTCGGGAGCAATGAACACTGAAGCTTTCTTT,CASSSGAMNTEAFF,TRBV6-2/TRBV6-3,-,-,TRBJ1-1